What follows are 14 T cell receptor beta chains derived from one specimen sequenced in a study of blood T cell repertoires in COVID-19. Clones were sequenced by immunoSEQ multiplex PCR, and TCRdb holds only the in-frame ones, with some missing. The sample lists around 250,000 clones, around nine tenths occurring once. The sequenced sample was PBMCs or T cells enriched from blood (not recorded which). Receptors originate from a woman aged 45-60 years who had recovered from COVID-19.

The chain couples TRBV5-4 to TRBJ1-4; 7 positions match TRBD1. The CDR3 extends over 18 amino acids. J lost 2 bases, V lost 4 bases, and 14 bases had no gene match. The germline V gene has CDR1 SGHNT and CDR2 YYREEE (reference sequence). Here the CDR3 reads CASSPASAPGQTNEKLFF. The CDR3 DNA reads TGTGCCAGCAGCCCAGCCTCCGCACCGGGACAGACTAATGAAAAACTGTTTTTT.

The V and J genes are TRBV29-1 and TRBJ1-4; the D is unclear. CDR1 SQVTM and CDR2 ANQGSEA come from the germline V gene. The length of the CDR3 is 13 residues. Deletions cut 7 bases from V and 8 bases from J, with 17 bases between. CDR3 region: CSAAGGSLEKLFF. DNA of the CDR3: TGCAGCGCAGCGGGAGGGAGTCTAGAAAAACTGTTTTTT.

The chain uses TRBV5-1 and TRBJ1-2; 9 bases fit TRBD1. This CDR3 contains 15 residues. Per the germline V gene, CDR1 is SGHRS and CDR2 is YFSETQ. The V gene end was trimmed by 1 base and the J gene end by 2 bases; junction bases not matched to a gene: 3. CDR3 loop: CASSLTGQGNYGYTF. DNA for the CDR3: TGCGCCAGCAGCTTGACCGGACAGGGGAACTATGGCTACACCTTC.

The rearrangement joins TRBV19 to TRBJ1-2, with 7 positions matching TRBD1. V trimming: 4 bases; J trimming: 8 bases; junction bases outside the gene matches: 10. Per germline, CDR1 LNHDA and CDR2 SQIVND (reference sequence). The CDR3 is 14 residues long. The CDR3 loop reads CASSTHRGSGGYTF. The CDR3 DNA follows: TGTGCCAGTAGTACCCACAGGGGTAGCGGCGGCTACACCTTC.

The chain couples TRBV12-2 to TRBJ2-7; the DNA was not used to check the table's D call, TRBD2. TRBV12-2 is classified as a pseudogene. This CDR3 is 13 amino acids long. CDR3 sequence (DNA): TGTGCAAGTCGCTATTGGGGGAGGTACGAGCAGTACTTC. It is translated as CASRYWGRYEQYF.

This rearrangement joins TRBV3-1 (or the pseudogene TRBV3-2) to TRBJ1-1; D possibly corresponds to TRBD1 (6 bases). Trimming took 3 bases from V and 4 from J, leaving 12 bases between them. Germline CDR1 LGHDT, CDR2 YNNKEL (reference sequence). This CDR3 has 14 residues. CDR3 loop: CASSQRGAITEAFF. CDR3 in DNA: TGTGCCAGCAGCCAGCGGGGGGCGATCACTGAAGCTTTCTTT.

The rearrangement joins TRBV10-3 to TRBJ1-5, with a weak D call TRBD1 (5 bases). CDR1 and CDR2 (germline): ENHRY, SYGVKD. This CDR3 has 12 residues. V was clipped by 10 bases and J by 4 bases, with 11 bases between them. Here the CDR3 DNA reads TGTGCCAGCGGGGGGGGGAATCAGCCCCAGCATTTT. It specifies CASGGGNQPQHF.

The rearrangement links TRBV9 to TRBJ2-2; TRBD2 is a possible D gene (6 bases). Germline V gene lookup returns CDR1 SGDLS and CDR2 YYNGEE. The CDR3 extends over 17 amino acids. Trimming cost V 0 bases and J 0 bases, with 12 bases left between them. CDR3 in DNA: TGTGCCAGCAGCGTAGTGGTTGGAGGGGCGAACACCGGGGAGCTGTTTTTT. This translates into CASSVVVGGANTGELFF.

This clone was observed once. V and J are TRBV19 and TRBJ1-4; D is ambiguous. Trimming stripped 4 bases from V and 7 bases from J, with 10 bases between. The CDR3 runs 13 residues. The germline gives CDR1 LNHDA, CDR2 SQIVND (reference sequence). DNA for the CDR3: TGTGCCAGTAGTACTCGTTATCGTGAAAAACTGTTTTTT. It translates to CASSTRYREKLFF.

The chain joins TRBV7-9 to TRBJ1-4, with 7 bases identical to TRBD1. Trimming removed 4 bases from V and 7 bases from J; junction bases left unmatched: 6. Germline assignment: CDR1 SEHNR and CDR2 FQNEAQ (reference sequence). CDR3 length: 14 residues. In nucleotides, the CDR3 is TGTGCCAGCAGCTACACAGGGGTGGGTGAAAAACTGTTTTTT. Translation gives CASSYTGVGEKLFF.

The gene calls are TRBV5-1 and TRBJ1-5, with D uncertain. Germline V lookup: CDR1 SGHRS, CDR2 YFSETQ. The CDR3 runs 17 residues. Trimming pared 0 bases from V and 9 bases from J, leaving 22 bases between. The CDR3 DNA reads TGCGCCAGCAGCTTGGGTCTTTTAGGAGGGATGTGGATGCCCCAGCATTTT. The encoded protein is CASSLGLLGGMWMPQHF. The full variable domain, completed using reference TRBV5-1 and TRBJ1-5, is KAGVTQTPRYLIKTRGQQVTLSCSPISGHRSVSWYQQTPGQGLQFLFEYFSETQRNKGNFPGRFSGRQFSNSRSEMNVSTLELGDSALYLCASSLGLLGGMWMPQHFGDGTRLSIL.

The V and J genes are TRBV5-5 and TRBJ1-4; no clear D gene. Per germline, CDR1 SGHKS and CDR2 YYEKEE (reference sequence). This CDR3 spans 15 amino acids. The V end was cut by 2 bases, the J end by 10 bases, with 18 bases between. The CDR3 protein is CASSLGREAFGKLFF. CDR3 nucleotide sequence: TGTGCCAGCAGCTTAGGTAGGGAGGCATTTGGAAAACTGTTTTTT.

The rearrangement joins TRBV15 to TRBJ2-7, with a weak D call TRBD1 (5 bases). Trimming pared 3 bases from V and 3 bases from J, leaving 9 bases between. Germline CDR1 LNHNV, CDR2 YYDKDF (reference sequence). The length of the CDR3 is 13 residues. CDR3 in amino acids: CATSRDKNYEQYF. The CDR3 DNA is TGTGCCACCAGCAGGGACAAGAACTACGAGCAGTACTTC.

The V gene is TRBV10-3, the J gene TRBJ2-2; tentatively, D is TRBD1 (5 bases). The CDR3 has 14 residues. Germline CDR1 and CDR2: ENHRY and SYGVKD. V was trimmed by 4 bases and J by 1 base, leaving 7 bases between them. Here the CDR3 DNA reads TGTGCCATCAGTGGACAGCTGAACACCGGGGAGCTGTTTTTT. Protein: CAISGQLNTGELFF.